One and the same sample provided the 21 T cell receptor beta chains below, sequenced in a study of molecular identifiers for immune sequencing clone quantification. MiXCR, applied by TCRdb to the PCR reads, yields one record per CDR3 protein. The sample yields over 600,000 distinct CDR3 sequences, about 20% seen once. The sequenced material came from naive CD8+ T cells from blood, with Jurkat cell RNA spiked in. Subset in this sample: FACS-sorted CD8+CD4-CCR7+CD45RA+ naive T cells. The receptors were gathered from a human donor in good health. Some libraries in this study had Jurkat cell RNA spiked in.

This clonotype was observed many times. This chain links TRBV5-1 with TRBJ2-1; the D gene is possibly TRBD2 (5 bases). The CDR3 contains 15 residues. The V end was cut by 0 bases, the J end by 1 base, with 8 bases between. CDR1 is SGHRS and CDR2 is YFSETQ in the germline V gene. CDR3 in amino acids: CASSLGRTSYNEQFF. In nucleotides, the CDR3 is TGCGCCAGCAGCTTGGGCAGGACTTCCTACAATGAGCAGTTCTTC.

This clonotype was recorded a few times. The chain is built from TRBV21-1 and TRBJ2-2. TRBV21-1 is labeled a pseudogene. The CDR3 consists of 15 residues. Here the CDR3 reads CASSKGGANTGELFF. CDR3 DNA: TGTGCCAGCAGCAAAGGTGGGGCGAACACCGGGGAGCTGTTTTTT.

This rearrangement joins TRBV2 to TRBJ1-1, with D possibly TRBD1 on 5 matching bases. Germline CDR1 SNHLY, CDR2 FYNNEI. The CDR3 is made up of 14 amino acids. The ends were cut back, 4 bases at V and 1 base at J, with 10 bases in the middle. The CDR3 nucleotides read TGTGCCAGCAGTGGAGGGGCAGGGAACACTGAAGCTTTCTTT. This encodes CASSGGAGNTEAFF.

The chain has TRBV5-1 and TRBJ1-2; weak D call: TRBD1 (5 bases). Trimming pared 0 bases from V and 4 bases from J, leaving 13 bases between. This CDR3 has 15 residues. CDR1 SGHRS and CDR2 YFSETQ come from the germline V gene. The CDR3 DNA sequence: TGCGCCAGCAGCTTGGGTCCGGACATACCCTATGGCTACACCTTC. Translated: CASSLGPDIPYGYTF.

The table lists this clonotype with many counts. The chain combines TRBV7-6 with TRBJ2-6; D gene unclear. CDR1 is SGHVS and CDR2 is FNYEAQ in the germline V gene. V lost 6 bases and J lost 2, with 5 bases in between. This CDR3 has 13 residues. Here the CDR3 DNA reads TGTGCCAGCAGTTTAACTGGGGCCAACGTCCTGACTTTC. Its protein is CASSLTGANVLTF. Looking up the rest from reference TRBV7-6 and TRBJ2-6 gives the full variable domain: GAGVSQSPRYKVTKRGQDVALRCDPISGHVSLYWYRQALGQGPEFLTYFNYEAQQDKSGLPNDRFSAERPEGSISTLTIQRTEQRDSAMYRCASSLTGANVLTFGAGSRLTVL.

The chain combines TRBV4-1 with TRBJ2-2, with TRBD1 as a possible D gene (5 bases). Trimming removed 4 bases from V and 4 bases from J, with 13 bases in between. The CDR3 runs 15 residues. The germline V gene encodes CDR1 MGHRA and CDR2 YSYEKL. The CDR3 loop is CASSLGQGSTGELFF. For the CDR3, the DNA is TGCGCCAGCAGCCTTGGGCAGGGTTCCACCGGGGAGCTGTTTTTT.

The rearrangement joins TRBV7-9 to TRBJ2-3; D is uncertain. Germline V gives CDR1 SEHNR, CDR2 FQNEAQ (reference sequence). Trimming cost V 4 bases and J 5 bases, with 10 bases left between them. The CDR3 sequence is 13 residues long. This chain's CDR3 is CASSWVTEDTQYF. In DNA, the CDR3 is TGTGCCAGCAGCTGGGTAACAGAAGATACGCAGTATTTT.

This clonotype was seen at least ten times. Here the CDR3 DNA reads TGTGCCAGCGAGGCGGATCCCTCCTACGAGCAGTACTTC. This codes for CASEADPSYEQYF. The chain uses TRBV7-9 and TRBJ2-7; D not resolved. CDR3 size: 13 residues. V was clipped by 8 bases and J by 0 bases, with 11 bases between them. Germline V gives CDR1 SEHNR, CDR2 FQNEAQ (reference sequence).

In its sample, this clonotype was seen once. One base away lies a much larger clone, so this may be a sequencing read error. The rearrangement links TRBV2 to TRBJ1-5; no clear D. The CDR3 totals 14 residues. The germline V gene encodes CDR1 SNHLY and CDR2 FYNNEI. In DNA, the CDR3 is TGTGCCGGCAGTGACGGCTATAGCAATCAGCCCCAGCATTTT. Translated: CAGSDGYSNQPQHF.

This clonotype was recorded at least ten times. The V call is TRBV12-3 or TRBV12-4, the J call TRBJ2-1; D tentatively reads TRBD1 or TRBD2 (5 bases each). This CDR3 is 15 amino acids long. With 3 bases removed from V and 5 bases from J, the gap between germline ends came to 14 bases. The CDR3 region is CASSFLGGADNEQFF. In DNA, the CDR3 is TGTGCCAGCAGTTTCCTTGGGGGAGCGGACAATGAGCAGTTCTTC.

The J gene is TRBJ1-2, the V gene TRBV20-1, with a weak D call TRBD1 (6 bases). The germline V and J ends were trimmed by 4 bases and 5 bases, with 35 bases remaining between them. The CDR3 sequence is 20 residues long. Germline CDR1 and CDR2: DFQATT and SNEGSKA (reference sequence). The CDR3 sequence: CSATEDSLMGSTWRSYGYTF. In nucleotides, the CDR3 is TGCAGTGCTACAGAGGACAGCCTGATGGGGAGTACTTGGCGCTCATATGGCTACACCTTC.

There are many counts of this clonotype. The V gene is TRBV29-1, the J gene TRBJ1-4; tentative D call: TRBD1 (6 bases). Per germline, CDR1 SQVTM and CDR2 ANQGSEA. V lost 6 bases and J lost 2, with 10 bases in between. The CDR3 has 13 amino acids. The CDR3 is CSVRGTTNEKLFF. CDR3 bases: TGCAGCGTAAGGGGGACTACTAATGAAAAACTGTTTTTT.

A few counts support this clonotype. DNA for the CDR3: TGCAGCGTTAGGACAGGGAACAACTCACCCCTCCACTTT. Protein product: CSVRTGNNSPLHF. This chain connects TRBV29-1 to TRBJ1-6; 8 bases line up with TRBD1. This CDR3 is 13 amino acids long. Germline V gene sequence: CDR1 SQVTM, CDR2 ANQGSEA. The trim removed 5 bases at V and 10 bases at J, leaving 7 bases unmatched. The full variable domain, completed using reference TRBV29-1 and TRBJ1-6, is SAVISQKPSRDICQRGTSLTIQCQVDSQVTMMFWYRQQPGQSLTLIATANQGSEATYESGFVIDKFPISRPNLTFSTLTVSNMSPEDSSIYLCSVRTGNNSPLHFGNGTRLTVT.

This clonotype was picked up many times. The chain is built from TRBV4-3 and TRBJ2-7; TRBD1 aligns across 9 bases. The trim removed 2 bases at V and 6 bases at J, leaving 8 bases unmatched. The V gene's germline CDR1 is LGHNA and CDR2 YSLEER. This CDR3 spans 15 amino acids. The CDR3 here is CASSQPGQGLSEQYF. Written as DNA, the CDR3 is TGCGCCAGCAGCCAACCGGGACAGGGATTAAGCGAGCAGTACTTC.

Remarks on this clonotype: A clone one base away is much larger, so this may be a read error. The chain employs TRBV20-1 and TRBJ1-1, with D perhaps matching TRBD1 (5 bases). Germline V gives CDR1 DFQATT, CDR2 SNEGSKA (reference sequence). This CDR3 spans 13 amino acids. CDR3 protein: CSARRRGGTVAFF. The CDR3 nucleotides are TGCAGTGCTAGACGGAGGGGCGGCACTGTAGCTTTCTTT.

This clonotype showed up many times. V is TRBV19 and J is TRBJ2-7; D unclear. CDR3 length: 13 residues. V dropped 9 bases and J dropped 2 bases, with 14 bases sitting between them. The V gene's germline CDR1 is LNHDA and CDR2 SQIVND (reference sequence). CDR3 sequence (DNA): TGTGCCAGCGGACCGGGCCAGGCCTACGAGCAGTACTTC. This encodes CASGPGQAYEQYF.

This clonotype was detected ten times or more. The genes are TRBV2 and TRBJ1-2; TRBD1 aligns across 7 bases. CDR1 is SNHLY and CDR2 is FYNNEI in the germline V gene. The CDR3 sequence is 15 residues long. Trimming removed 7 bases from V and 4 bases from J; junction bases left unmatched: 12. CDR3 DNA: TGTGCCAGCAACCCCGGACAGGAACCGTTCTATGGCTACACCTTC. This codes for CASNPGQEPFYGYTF. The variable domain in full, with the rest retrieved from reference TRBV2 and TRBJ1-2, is EPEVTQTPSHQVTQMGQEVILRCVPISNHLYFYWYRQILGQKVEFLVSFYNNEISEKSEIFDDQFSVERPDGSNFTLKIRSTKLEDSAMYFCASNPGQEPFYGYTFGSGTRLTVV.

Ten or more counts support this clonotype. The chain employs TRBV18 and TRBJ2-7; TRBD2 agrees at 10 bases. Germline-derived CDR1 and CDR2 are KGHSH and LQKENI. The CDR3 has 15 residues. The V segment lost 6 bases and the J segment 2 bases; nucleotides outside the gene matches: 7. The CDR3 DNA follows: TGTGCCAGCTCCGGGGAACTAGCGGGACCCTACGAGCAGTACTTC. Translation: CASSGELAGPYEQYF.

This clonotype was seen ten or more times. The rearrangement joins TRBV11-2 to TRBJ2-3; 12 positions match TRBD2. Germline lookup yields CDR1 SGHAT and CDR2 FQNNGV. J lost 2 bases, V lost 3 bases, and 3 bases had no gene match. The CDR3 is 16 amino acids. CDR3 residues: CASSLGTSGPTDTQYF. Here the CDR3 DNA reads TGTGCCAGCAGCTTGGGGACTAGCGGGCCCACAGATACGCAGTATTTT.

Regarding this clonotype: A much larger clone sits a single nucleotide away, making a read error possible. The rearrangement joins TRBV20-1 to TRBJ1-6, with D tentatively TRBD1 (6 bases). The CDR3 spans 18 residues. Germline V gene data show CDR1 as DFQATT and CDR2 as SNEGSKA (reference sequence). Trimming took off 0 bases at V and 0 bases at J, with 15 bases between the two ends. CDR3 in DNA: TGCAGTGCTAGAGATCGAGGGGGAGTTCCCTCCTATAATTCACCCCTCCACTTT. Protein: CSARDRGGVPSYNSPLHF.

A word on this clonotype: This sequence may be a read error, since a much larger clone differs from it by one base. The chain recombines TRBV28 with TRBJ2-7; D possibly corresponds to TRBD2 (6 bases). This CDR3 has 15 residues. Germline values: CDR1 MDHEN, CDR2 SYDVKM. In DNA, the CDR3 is TGTGCCAGCACCGCGGGGCTAGCTATCGGCTACGAGCGGTACTTC. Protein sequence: CASTAGLAIGYERYF.